The source of this T cell receptor beta chain is a study of blood T cell repertoires in COVID-19. Under the authors' procedure: Quantification of nucleated cells was approximated via reference gene primer amplification. The table came from immunoSEQ multiplex PCR; TCRdb's copy has only in-frame clones and leaves some out. That table supplies the V and J calls and clone size; D and trimming were determined from the DNA. The table has more than 110,000 clones, approximately 83% seen once. The germline V gene encodes CDR1 LGHDT and CDR2 YNNKEL (reference sequence). This CDR3 has 13 amino acids. V lost 1 base and J lost 8, with 11 bases in between.

The TCR originated in a human donor in a cohort sampled during active COVID-19. V and J are TRBV3-1 (or the pseudogene TRBV3-2) and TRBJ1-2; no clear D. The sample was peripheral blood. This CDR3 is CASSQGPFSGYTF. The CDR3 bases are TGTGCCAGCAGCCAAGGTCCCTTCTCGGGCTACACCTTC.